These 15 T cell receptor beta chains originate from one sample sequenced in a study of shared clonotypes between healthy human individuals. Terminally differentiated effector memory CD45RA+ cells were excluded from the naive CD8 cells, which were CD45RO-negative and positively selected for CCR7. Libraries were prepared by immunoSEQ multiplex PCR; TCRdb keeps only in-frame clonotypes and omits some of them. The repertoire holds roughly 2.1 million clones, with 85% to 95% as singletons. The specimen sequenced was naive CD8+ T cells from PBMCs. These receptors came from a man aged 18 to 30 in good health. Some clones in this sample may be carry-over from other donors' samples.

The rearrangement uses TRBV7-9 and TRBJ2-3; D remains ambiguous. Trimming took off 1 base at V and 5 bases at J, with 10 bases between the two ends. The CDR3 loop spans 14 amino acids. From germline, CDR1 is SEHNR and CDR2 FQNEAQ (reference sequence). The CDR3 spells CASSLVLRGDTQYF. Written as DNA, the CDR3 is TGTGCCAGCAGCTTAGTTCTTAGAGGAGATACGCAGTATTTT.

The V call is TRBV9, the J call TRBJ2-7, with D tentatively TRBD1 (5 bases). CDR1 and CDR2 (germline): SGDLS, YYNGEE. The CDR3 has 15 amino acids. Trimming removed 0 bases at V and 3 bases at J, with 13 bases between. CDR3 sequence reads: CASSVDQGKGYEQYF. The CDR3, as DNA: TGTGCCAGCAGCGTAGATCAGGGAAAGGGCTACGAGCAGTACTTC.

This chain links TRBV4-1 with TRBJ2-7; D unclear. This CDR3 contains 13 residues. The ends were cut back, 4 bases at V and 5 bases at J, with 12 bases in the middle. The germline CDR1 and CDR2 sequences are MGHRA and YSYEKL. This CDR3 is CASSPAPINEQYF. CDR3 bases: TGCGCCAGCAGCCCAGCCCCAATCAACGAGCAGTACTTC.

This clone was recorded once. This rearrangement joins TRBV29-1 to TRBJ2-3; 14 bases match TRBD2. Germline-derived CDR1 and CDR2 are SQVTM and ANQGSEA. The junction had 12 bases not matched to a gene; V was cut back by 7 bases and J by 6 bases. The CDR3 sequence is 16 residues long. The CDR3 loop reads CSAGTSGSRFSDTQYF. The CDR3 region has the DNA TGCAGCGCCGGGACTAGCGGGAGTAGGTTCTCGGATACGCAGTATTTT.

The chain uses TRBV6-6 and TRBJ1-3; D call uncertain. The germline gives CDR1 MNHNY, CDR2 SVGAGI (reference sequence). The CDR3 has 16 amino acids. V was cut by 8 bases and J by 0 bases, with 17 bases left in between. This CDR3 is CASFVEGPLSGNTIYF. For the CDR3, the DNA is TGTGCCAGCTTCGTTGAGGGCCCCCTCTCTGGAAACACCATATATTTT.

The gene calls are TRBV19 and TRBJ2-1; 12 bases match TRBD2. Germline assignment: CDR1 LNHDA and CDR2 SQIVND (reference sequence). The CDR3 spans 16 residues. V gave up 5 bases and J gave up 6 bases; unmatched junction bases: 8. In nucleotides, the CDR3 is TGTGCCAGTAGTCCTCCCTGGACTAGCGGGATCAATGAGCAGTTCTTC. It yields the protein CASSPPWTSGINEQFF.

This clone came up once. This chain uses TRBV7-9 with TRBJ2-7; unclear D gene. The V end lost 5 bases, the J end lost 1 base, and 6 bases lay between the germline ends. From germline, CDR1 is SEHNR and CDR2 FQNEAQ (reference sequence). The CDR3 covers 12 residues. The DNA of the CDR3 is TGTGCCAGCAGCATGGGATCCTACGAGCAGTACTTC. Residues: CASSMGSYEQYF.

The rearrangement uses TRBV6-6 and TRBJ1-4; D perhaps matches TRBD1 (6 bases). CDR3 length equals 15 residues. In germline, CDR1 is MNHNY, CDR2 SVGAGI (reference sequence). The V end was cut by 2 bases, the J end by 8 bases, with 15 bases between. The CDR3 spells CASSYLGQTREKLFF. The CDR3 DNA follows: TGTGCCAGCAGTTACCTAGGACAGACACGGGAAAAACTGTTTTTT.

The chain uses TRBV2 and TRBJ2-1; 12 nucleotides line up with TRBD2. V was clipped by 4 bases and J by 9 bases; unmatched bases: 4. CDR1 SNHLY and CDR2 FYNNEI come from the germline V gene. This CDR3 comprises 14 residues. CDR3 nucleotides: TGTGCCAGCAGTGGACTAGCGGGAGTTGGTGAGCAGTTCTTC. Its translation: CASSGLAGVGEQFF.

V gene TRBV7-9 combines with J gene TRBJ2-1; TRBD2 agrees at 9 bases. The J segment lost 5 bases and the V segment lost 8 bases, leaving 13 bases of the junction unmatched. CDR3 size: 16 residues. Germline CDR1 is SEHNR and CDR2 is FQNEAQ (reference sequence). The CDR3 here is CASQTGGRAPNNEQFF. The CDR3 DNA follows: TGTGCCAGCCAAACCGGCGGGAGGGCCCCCAACAATGAGCAGTTCTTC.

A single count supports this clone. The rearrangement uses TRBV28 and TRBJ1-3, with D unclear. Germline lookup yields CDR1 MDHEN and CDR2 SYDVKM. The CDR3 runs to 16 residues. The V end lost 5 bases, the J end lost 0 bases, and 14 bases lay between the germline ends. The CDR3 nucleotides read TGTGCCAGCAGTACGACCCCCAAGATCTCTGGAAACACCATATATTTT. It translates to CASSTTPKISGNTIYF.

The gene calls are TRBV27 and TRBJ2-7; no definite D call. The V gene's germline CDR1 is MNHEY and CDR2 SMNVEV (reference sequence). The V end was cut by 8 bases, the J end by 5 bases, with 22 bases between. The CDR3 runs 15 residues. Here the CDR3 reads CASRPRWPPTDEQYF. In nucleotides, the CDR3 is TGTGCCAGCCGCCCCCGATGGCCCCCTACGGACGAGCAGTACTTC.

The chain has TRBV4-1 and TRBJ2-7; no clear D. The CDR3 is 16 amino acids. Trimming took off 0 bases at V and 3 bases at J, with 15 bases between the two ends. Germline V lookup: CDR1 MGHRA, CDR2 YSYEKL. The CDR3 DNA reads TGCGCCAGCAGCCAAGAAGTCTCGGCAGGAGTCTACGAGCAGTACTTC. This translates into CASSQEVSAGVYEQYF.

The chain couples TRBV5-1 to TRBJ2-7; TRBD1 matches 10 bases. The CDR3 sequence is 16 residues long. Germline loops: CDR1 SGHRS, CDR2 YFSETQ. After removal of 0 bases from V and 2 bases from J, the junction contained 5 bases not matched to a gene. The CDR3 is CASSLDDRGRAYEQYF. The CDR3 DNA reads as TGCGCCAGCAGCTTGGACGACAGGGGGCGAGCCTACGAGCAGTACTTC.

The CDR3 loop reads CAIPGQGMNEQYF. CDR3 bases: TGTGCCATACCGGGACAGGGGATGAACGAGCAGTACTTC. This chain uses TRBV2 with TRBJ2-7, with TRBD1 matching 10 bases. The CDR3 covers 13 residues. From germline, CDR1 is SNHLY and CDR2 FYNNEI. The V gene end was trimmed by 10 bases and the J gene end by 5 bases; junction bases not matched to a gene: 8.